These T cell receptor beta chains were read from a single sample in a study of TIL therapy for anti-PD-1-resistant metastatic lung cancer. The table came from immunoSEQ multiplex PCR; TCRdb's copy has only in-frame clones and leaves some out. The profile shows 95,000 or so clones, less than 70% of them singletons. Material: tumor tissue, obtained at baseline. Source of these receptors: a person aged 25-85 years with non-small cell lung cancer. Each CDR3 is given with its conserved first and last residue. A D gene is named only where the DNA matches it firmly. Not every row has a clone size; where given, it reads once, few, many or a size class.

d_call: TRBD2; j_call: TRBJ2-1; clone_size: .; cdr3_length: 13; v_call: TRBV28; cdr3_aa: CAGRGGPYNEQFF; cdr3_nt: TGTGCCGGTAGGGGAGGGCCGTACAATGAGCAGTTCTTC
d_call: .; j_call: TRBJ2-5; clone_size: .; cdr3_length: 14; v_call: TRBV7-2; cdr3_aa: CASSTRQVQETQYF; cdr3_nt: TGTGCCAGCAGCACCCGACAAGTACAAGAGACCCAGTACTTC
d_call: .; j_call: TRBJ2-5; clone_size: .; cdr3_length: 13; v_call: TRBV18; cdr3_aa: CASSPGQDETQYF; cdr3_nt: TGTGCCAGCTCACCGGGACAAGACGAGACCCAGTACTTC
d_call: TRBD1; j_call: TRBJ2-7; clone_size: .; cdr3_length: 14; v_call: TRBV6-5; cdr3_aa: CASRQTTGTYEQYF; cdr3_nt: TGTGCCAGCCGACAAACGACAGGGACCTACGAGCAGTACTTC
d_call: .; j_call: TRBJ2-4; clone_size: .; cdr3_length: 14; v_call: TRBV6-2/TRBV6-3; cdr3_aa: CASSYPDYKNIQYF; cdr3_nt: TGTGCCAGCAGTTACCCCGACTACAAAAACATTCAGTACTTC
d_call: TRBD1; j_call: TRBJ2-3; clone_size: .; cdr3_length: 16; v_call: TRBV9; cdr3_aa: CASSVGGTVNTDTQYF; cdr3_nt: TGTGCCAGCAGCGTAGGTGGGACAGTCAACACAGATACGCAGTATTTT
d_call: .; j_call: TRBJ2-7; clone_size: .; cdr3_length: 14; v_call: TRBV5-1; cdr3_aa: CASSLLPRTYEQYF; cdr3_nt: TGCGCCAGCAGCTTGTTACCGAGAACCTACGAGCAGTACTTC
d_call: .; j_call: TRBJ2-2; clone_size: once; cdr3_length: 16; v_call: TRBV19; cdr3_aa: CASSIWPGSNTGELFF; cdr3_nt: TGTGCCAGTAGTATATGGCCGGGCTCGAACACCGGGGAGCTGTTTTTT
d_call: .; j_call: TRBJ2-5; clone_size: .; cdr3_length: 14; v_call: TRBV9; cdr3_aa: CASSAGGGAETQYF; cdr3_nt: TGTGCCAGCAGCGCCGGAGGGGGCGCGGAGACCCAGTACTTC
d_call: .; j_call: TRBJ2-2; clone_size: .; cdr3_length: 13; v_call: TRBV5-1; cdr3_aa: CASSADQLGELFF; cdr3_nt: TGCGCCAGCAGTGCTGACCAGCTCGGGGAGCTGTTTTTT
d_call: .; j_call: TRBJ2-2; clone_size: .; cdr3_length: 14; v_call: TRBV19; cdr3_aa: CASTLGLNTGELFF; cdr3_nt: TGTGCCAGTACCTTGGGACTCAACACCGGGGAGCTGTTTTTT
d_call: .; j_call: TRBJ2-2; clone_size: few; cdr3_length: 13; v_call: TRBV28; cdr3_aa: CASSLQGGGELFF; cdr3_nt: TGTGCCAGCAGTTTACAAGGTGGCGGGGAGCTGTTTTTT
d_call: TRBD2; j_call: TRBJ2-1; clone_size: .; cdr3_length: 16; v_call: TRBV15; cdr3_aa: CATSSSGRGTYNEQFF; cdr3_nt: TGTGCCACCAGCAGTAGCGGGAGGGGGACCTACAATGAGCAGTTCTTC
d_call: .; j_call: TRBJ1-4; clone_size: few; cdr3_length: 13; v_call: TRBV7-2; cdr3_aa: CASSLDRIYPLFF; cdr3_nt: TGTGCCAGCAGCTTGGACAGAATTTATCCACTGTTTTTT
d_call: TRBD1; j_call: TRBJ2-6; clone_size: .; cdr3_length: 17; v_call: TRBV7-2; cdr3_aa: CASSLVQGASGANVLTF; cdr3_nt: TGTGCCAGCAGCTTAGTCCAGGGGGCCTCTGGGGCCAACGTCCTGACTTTC
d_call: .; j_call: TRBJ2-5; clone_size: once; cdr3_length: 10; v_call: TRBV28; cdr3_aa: CASRGETQYF; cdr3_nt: TGTGCCAGCCGGGGAGAGACCCAGTACTTC
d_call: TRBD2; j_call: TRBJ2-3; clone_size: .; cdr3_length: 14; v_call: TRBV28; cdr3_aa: CASSSAGGADTQYF; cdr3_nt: TGTGCCAGCAGTTCAGCGGGGGGCGCAGATACGCAGTATTTT
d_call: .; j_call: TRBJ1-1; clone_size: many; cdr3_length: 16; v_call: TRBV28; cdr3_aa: CASSPFRGAGNTEAFF; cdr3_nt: TGTGCCAGCAGTCCTTTCAGGGGCGCTGGTAACACTGAAGCTTTCTTT
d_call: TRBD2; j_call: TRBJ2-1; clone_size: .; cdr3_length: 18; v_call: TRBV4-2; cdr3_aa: CASSQPGPGLADYNEQFF; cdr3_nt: TGTGCCAGCAGCCAACCTGGGCCTGGACTAGCTGATTACAATGAGCAGTTCTTC
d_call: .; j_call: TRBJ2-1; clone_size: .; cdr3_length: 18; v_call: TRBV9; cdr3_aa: CASSVARAAPRTDNEQFF; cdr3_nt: TGTGCCAGCAGCGTAGCTAGGGCAGCTCCCCGGACGGACAATGAGCAGTTCTTC
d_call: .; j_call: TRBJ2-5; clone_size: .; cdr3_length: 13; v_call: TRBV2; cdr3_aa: CASSIGGQETQYF; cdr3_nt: TGTGCCAGCAGTATCGGCGGCCAAGAGACCCAGTACTTC
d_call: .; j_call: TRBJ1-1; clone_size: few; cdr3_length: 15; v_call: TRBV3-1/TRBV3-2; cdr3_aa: CASSPRWQGNTEAFF; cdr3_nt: TGTGCCAGCAGCCCCCGGTGGCAGGGGAACACTGAAGCTTTCTTT
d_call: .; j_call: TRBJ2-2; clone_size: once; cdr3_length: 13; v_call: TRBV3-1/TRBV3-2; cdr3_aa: CASSPDTVGELFF; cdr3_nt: TGTGCCAGCAGCCCAGACACAGTCGGGGAGCTGTTTTTT
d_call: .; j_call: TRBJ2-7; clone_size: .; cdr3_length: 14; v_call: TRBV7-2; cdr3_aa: CASSPATASYEQYF; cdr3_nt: TGTGCCAGCAGCCCGGCCACTGCCTCCTACGAGCAGTACTTC
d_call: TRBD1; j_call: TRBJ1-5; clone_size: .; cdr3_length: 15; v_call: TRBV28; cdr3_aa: CASRPTGGKGQPQHF; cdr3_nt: TGTGCCAGCAGACCGACAGGGGGCAAAGGGCAGCCCCAGCATTTT
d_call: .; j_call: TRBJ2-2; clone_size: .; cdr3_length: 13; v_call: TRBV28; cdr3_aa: CASLQIITGELFF; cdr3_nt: TGTGCCAGCCTTCAGATAATCACCGGGGAGCTGTTTTTT
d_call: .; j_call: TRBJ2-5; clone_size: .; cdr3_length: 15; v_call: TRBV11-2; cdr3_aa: CASSLISTRDETQYF; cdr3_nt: TGTGCCAGCAGCCTAATATCCACCCGGGATGAGACCCAGTACTTC
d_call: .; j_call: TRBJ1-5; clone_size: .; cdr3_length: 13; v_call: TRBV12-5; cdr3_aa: CASAQEGNQPQHF; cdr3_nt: TGTGCTAGTGCCCAGGAGGGCAATCAGCCCCAGCATTTT
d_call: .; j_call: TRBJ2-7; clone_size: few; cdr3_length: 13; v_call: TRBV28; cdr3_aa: CASGRTVSYEQYF; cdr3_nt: TGTGCCAGCGGGCGGACAGTCTCCTACGAGCAGTACTTC
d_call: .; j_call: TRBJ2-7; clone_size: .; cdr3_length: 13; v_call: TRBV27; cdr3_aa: CATKGVGSYEQYF; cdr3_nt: TGTGCCACCAAAGGCGTAGGTTCCTACGAGCAGTACTTC
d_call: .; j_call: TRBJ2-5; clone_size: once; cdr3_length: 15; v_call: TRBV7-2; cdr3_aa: CASSLFRGAQETQYF; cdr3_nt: TGTGCCAGCAGCTTATTCCGGGGGGCCCAAGAGACCCAGTACTTC
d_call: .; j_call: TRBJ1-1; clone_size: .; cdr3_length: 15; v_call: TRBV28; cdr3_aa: CASSPFRDRPDVAFF; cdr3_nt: TGTGCCAGCAGTCCCTTCCGAGACCGACCGGATGTAGCTTTCTTT
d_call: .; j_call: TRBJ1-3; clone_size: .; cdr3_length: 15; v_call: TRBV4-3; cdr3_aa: CASSQDGGFGNTIYF; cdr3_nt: TGCGCCAGCAGCCAAGATGGGGGTTTTGGAAACACCATATATTTT
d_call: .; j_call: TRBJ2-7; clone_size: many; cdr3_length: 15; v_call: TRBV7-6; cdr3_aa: CASSLAGGTPLEQYF; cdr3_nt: TGTGCCAGCAGCTTAGCCGGCGGGACCCCCCTGGAGCAGTACTTC
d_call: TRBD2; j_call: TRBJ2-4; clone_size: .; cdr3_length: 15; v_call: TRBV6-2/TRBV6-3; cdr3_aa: CASSYSSGGWDIQYF; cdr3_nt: TGTGCCAGCAGTTACTCAAGCGGGGGGTGGGACATTCAGTACTTC
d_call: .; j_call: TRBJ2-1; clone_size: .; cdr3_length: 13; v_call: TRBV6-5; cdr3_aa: CASSLSSYNEQFF; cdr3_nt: TGTGCCAGCAGTTTAAGCTCCTACAATGAGCAGTTCTTC
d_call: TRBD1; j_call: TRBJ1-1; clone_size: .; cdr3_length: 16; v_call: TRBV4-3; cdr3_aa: CASSQSYRGMSTEAFF; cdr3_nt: TGCGCCAGCAGCCAATCGTACAGGGGTATGTCCACTGAAGCTTTCTTT
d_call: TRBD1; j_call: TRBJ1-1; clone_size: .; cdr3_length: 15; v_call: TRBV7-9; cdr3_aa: CASSPRQGRDTEAFF; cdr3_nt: TGTGCCAGCAGCCCACGACAGGGACGGGACACTGAAGCTTTCTTT
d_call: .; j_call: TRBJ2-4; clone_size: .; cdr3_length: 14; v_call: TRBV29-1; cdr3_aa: CSVFGGGRGDIQYF; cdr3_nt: TGCAGCGTCTTTGGGGGGGGCCGGGGAGACATTCAGTACTTC
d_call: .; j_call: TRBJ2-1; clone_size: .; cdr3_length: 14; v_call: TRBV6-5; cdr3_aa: CASSIAIRDHEQFF; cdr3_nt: TGTGCCAGCAGTATAGCGATCAGGGACCATGAGCAGTTCTTC
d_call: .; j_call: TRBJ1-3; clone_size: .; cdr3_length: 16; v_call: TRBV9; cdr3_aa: CASSVSDSDSGNTIYF; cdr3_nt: TGTGCCAGCAGCGTTTCGGACAGTGACTCTGGAAACACCATATATTTT
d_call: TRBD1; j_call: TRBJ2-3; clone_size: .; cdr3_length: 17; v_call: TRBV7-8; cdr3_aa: CASSNRTGLLIGDTQYF; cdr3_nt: TGTGCCAGCAGCAACCGGACAGGGTTATTAATAGGAGATACGCAGTATTTT
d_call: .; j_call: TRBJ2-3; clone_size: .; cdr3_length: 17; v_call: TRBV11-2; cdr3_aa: CASSSLTRTDPTDTQYF; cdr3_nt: TGTGCCAGCAGCTCGCTAACCCGGACAGATCCCACAGATACGCAGTATTTT
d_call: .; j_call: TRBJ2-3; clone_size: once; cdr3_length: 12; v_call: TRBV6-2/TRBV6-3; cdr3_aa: CASSLSTDTQYF; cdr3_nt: TGTGCCAGCAGTTTAAGCACAGATACGCAGTATTTT
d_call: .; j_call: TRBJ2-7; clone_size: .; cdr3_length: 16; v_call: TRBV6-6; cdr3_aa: CASSYPSGRTSYEQYF; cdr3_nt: TGTGCCAGCAGTTACCCCTCGGGCCGAACTTCCTACGAGCAGTACTTC
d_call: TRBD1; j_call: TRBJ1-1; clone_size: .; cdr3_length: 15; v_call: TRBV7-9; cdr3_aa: CASTPEDRWNTEAFF; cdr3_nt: TGTGCCAGCACCCCAGAGGACAGGTGGAACACTGAAGCTTTCTTT
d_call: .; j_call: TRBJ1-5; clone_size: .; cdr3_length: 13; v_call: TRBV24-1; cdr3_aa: CATSVDNSGPQHF; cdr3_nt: TGTGCCACCAGTGTGGACAATTCAGGGCCCCAGCATTTT
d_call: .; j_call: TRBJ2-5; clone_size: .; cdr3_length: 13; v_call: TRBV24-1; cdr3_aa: CATSLRGRETQYF; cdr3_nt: TGTGCCACCAGTCTTAGGGGACGGGAGACCCAGTACTTC
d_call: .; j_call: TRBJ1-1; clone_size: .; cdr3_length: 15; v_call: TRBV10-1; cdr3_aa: CASSSGSRSNTEAFF; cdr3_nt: TGCGCCAGCAGTTCGGGGAGCAGGAGTAACACTGAAGCTTTCTTT
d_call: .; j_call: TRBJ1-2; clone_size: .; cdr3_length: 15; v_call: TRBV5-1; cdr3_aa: CASSLLGRVDYGYTF; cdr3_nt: TGCGCCAGCAGCTTATTGGGGCGCGTTGACTATGGCTACACCTTC
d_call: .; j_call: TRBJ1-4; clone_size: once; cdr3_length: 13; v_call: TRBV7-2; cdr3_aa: CASSLDRNEKLFF; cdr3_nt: TGTGCCAGCAGCTTAGACCGTAATGAAAAACTGTTTTTT
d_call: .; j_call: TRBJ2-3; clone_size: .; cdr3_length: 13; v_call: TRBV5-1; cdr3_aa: CASTRPGADTQYF; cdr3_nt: TGCGCCAGCACCCGGCCCGGAGCAGATACGCAGTATTTT
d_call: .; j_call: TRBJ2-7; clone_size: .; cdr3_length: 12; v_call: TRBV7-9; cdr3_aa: CASSSSPYEQYF; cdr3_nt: TGTGCCAGCAGCTCCTCACCCTACGAGCAGTACTTC
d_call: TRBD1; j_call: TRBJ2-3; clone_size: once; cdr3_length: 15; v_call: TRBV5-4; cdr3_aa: CASSLRTGSTDTQYF; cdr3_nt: TGTGCCAGCAGCCTAAGGACAGGGAGCACAGATACGCAGTATTTT
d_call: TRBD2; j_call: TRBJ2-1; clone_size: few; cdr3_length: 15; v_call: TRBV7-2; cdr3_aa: CASRPATSPYNEQFF; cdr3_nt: TGTGCCAGCAGGCCCGCGACTAGCCCCTACAATGAGCAGTTCTTC
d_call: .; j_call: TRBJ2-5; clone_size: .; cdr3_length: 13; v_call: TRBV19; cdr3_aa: CASSIRVQETQYF; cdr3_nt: TGTGCCAGTAGTATCAGGGTCCAAGAGACCCAGTACTTC